Listed here is a single T cell receptor beta chain. The data originate from a study of blood T cell repertoires in COVID-19. The V gene lost 6 bases and the J gene lost 2 bases, with 17 bases spanning the gap. The CDR3 is made up of 16 amino acids. CDR1 and CDR2 from the germline V gene are LNHDA and SQIVND (reference sequence). Source study methods: Amplifying reference gene primers gave estimates of nucleated cell counts. Measured with immunoSEQ multiplex PCR; TCRdb has only the in-frame clones, and not every one. V and J calls and clone size are as listed in that table; D and trimming were resolved from the DNA. Of 50,000 to 65,000 clones listed, approximately 90% are singletons.

This chain connects TRBV19 to TRBJ1-5, with D possibly matching TRBD1 (5 bases). The sample taken for sequencing was peripheral blood. The sequence was obtained from a man in his 70s with acute or convalescent COVID-19. CDR3 loop: CASRGTGGSGNQPQHF. CDR3 nucleotides: TGTGCCAGTAGAGGTACCGGGGGATCGGGCAATCAGCCCCAGCATTTT.